The source of this T cell receptor beta chain is a study of patients and donors after allogeneic stem cell transplantation. Each CDR3 protein gets one entry after TCRdb re-called the RT-PCR reads with MiXCR. The data hold under 200,000 distinct CDR3 sequences, with over 25% observed a single time. The sample comprised blood, either unsorted or a sorted T cell fraction (not recorded which). The clonotype was recovered from a human donor who was either an allogeneic HSCT recipient or a stem cell or donor lymphocyte infusion donor (not recorded which). It is not recorded whose cells these are; they may come from a transplant donor.

The CDR3: CASSFANSPLHF. The CDR3, as DNA: TGTGCCAGCAGTTTCGCTAATTCACCCCTCCACTTT. The gene calls are TRBV6-5 and TRBJ1-6; D gene uncertain. Germline CDR1 is MNHEY and CDR2 is SVGAGI. Trimming cost V 4 bases and J 6 bases, with 4 bases left between them. CDR3 size: 12 residues.